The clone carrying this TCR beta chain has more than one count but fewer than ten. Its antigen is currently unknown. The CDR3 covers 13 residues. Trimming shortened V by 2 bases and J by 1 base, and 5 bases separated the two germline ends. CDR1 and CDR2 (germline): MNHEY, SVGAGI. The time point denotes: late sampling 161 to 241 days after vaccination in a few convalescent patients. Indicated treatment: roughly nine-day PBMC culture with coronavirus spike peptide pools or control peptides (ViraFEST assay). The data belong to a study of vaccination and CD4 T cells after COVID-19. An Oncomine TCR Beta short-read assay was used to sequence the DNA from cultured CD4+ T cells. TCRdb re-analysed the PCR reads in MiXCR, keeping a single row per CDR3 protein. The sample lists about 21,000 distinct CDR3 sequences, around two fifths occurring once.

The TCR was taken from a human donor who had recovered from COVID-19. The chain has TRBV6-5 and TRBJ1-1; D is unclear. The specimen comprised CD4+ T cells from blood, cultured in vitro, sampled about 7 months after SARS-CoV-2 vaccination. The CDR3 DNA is TGTGCCAGCAGTTACGCCAGGAACACTGAAGCTTTCTTT. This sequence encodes CASSYARNTEAFF.